The source of this TCR beta chain is a study of blood T cell repertoires in COVID-19. The CDR3 extends over 14 amino acids. The germline CDR1 and CDR2 sequences are SGHRS and YFSETQ. With 3 bases clipped from V and 2 bases from J, the junction kept 2 bases outside the gene matches. Assay used: immunoSEQ multiplex PCR; TCRdb lists only in-frame clones, some missing. Of approximately 320,000 clones listed, around 92% are singletons. Material: peripheral blood. J is TRBJ2-7 and V is TRBV5-1, with TRBD1 matching 10 bases. The clonotype originates from a young woman with COVID-19, enrolled during active disease. In nucleotides, the CDR3 is TGCGCCAGCAGCTCGGGACAGGGGACCTACGAGCAGTACTTC. Translating gives CASSSGQGTYEQYF.